The next 29 T cell receptor beta chains were all read from a single sample in a study of siplizumab effects on memory and regulatory T cells (dated by TCRdb to the late 2010s). The method behind the library was the immunoSEQ multiplex PCR assay. TCRdb holds this immuneACCESS table with in-frame rearrangements only. Some clones are missing; in checked studies, unresolved V genes explain under half, and the rest has no known cause. For this sample the table gives roughly 92,000 clones, of which around 94% were detected only once. Around 0.3% of the sample rests with the top ten. The specimen sequenced was non-Treg CD4+ T cells sorted from blood. The cell subset or site tag for this specimen amounts to: FACS-sorted unstimulated CD4+ non-regulatory T cells. All receptors come from a human donor in good health.

This sequence joins TRBV19 and TRBJ2-2; 16 bases agree with TRBD2. J lost 7 bases, V lost 6 bases, and 11 bases had no gene match. The germline V gene encodes CDR1 LNHDA and CDR2 SQIVND (reference sequence). There are 18 residues in the CDR3. The CDR3 is CASSSAGTSGRAVGELFF. The DNA for the CDR3 is TGTGCCAGTAGCAGCGCCGGGACTAGCGGGAGGGCCGTCGGGGAGCTGTTTTTT.

The rearrangement uses TRBV5-1 and TRBJ2-1; no definite D call. Germline CDR1 reads SGHRS; CDR2 reads YFSETQ. There are 14 residues in the CDR3. V lost 3 bases and J lost 2, with 9 bases in between. CDR3 bases: TGCGCCAGCAGCTGGGGTGAAACCTACAATGAGCAGTTCTTC. Translating it yields CASSWGETYNEQFF.

The chain joins TRBV7-9 to TRBJ2-7; tentatively, D is TRBD1 or TRBD2 (5 bases each). The CDR3 is 14 amino acids. Trimming removed 5 bases at V and 2 bases at J, with 13 bases between. Germline loops: CDR1 SEHNR, CDR2 FQNEAQ (reference sequence). Here the CDR3 reads CASSVGGATYEQYF. The CDR3 DNA reads as TGTGCCAGCAGCGTTGGGGGTGCGACCTACGAGCAGTACTTC.

The chain recombines TRBV9 with TRBJ2-5, with D perhaps TRBD2 (6 bases). The V gene lost 3 bases and the J gene lost 5 bases, with 17 bases spanning the gap. CDR3 size: 15 residues. In germline, CDR1 is SGDLS, CDR2 YYNGEE. CDR3 DNA: TGTGCCAGCAGCGGCGGGACTGCAACTTGGGAGACCCAGTACTTC. It specifies CASSGGTATWETQYF.

The chain links TRBV19 to TRBJ1-2, with 11 bases matching TRBD1. CDR1 is LNHDA and CDR2 is SQIVND in the germline V gene (reference sequence). This CDR3 has 15 amino acids. J gave up 4 bases and V 6 bases, and 7 bases lay outside the gene matches. This chain's CDR3 is CASRQDRGLPYGYTF. CDR3 sequence (DNA): TGTGCCAGTAGACAGGACAGGGGGCTCCCCTATGGCTACACCTTC. The full variable domain, completed using reference TRBV19 and TRBJ1-2, is DGGITQSPKYLFRKEGQNVTLSCEQNLNHDAMYWYRQDPGQGLRLIYYSQIVNDFQKGDIAEGYSVSREKKESFPLTVTSAQKNPTAFYLCASRQDRGLPYGYTFGSGTRLTVV.

This chain connects TRBV30 to TRBJ1-1; perhaps TRBD1 as D (6 bases). The CDR3 totals 15 residues. V lost 0 bases and J lost 0, with 11 bases in between. CDR1 GTSNPN and CDR2 SVGIG come from the germline V gene (reference sequence). The CDR3 DNA is TGTGCCTGGAGTGTGGCGGGGACAATGAACACTGAAGCTTTCTTT. Translating it yields CAWSVAGTMNTEAFF.

The chain is built from TRBV29-1 and TRBJ2-3, with a weak D call TRBD1 (6 bases). The V end lost 1 base, the J end lost 6 bases, and 23 bases lay between the germline ends. Germline CDR1 is SQVTM and CDR2 is ANQGSEA. This CDR3 has 17 residues. The CDR3 is CSVEGRGRGLPRDTQYF. The CDR3 nucleotides are TGCAGCGTTGAAGGAAGGGGCAGGGGTCTACCCAGGGATACGCAGTATTTT.

The chain combines TRBV9 with TRBJ2-7; a possible D gene is TRBD2 (6 bases). There are 13 residues in the CDR3. Germline loops: CDR1 SGDLS, CDR2 YYNGEE. V gave up 3 bases and J gave up 0 bases, with 7 bases separating them. CDR3 protein: CASSAGLSYEQYF. CDR3 bases: TGTGCCAGCAGCGCGGGACTCTCCTACGAGCAGTACTTC.

V is TRBV19 and J is TRBJ1-2; tentative D call: TRBD1 (6 bases). Looked up from germline, CDR1 is LNHDA and CDR2 is SQIVND (reference sequence). This CDR3 contains 12 residues. The V end lost 8 bases, the J end lost 8 bases, and 15 bases lay between the germline ends. CDR3 residues: CASGWGLGGYTF. CDR3 sequence (DNA): TGTGCCAGTGGTTGGGGGCTCGGGGGCTACACCTTC.

This chain joins TRBV28 and TRBJ2-7; 9 bases are shared with TRBD2. The germline CDR1 and CDR2 sequences are MDHEN and SYDVKM. Germline trimming cut 3 bases from V and 0 bases from J; bases unmatched to any gene: 6. This CDR3 comprises 16 residues. Here the CDR3 reads CASSFPREGPSYEQYF. DNA of the CDR3: TGTGCCAGCAGTTTTCCGCGGGAGGGCCCCTCCTACGAGCAGTACTTC.

The rearrangement uses TRBV9 and TRBJ1-2; tentative D call: TRBD1 (6 bases). Germline CDR1 reads SGDLS; CDR2 reads YYNGEE. The CDR3 length is 14 residues. Trimming shortened V by 0 bases and J by 5 bases, and 11 bases separated the two germline ends. CDR3 residues: CASSVAGQSYGYTF. The CDR3 bases are TGTGCCAGCAGCGTAGCGGGACAAAGTTATGGCTACACCTTC.

V usage is TRBV7-2 and J usage is TRBJ2-1; 10 nucleotides agree with TRBD1. Unmatched junction bases numbered 12, after V lost 2 bases and J lost 5 bases. Germline-derived CDR1 and CDR2 are SGHTA and FQGNSA. The CDR3 sequence is 18 residues long. CDR3: CASSLFLVVGQGHNEQFF. CDR3 coding DNA: TGTGCCAGCAGCTTATTCTTGGTCGTGGGACAGGGGCACAATGAGCAGTTCTTC.

The chain links TRBV13 to TRBJ2-5; D is uncertain. Deletions cut 0 bases from V and 1 base from J, with 6 bases between. CDR1 PRHDT and CDR2 FYEKMQ come from the germline V gene (reference sequence). There are 14 residues in the CDR3. The CDR3 loop reads CASSLGLIQETQYF. The CDR3 nucleotides are TGTGCCAGCAGCTTAGGCCTGATCCAAGAGACCCAGTACTTC.

The chain is built from TRBV7-9 and TRBJ1-2, with 9 bases matching TRBD1. Germline-derived CDR1 and CDR2 are SEHNR and FQNEAQ (reference sequence). The CDR3 runs 15 residues. Trimming at V came to 1 base and at J to 7 bases, leaving 7 bases not matched to a gene. Here the CDR3 DNA reads TGTGCCAGCAGCTTAGAGGGACAGGGCTTCCGTGGCTACACCTTC. Translated, it gives CASSLEGQGFRGYTF.

This clone was seen only a few times. V usage is TRBV4-1 and J usage is TRBJ1-2, with D possibly TRBD1 on 6 matching bases. V gave up 3 bases and J gave up 2 bases, with 19 bases separating them. This CDR3 comprises 17 residues. Looked up from germline, CDR1 is MGHRA and CDR2 is YSYEKL. The CDR3 reads CASSHSVYRDTNYGYTF. CDR3 in DNA: TGCGCCAGCAGCCACAGCGTGTACAGGGATACCAACTATGGCTACACCTTC.

CDR3 protein: CASSPGQGEEKLFF. The CDR3 bases are TGCGCCAGCAGCCCAGGACAGGGGGAGGAAAAACTGTTTTTT. This chain uses TRBV5-1 with TRBJ1-4; 10 positions agree with TRBD1. CDR1 and CDR2 (germline): SGHRS, YFSETQ. The V segment lost 4 bases and the J segment 8 bases; nucleotides outside the gene matches: 5. This CDR3 is built from 14 residues.

The chain combines TRBV6-5 with TRBJ2-7; 7 bases line up with TRBD2. This CDR3 is built from 14 residues. Losses at the gene ends were 2 bases for V and 0 bases for J; bases not matched to a gene: 1. The germline V gene has CDR1 MNHEY and CDR2 SVGAGI. As DNA, the CDR3 is TGTGCCAGCAGTTACGCGGGAGCCTCCTACGAGCAGTACTTC. Protein sequence: CASSYAGASYEQYF.

The chain uses TRBV5-6 and TRBJ1-2; no clear D gene. CDR3 length: 14 amino acids. V shed 2 bases and J shed 3 bases, with 11 bases lying between them. The germline CDR1 and CDR2 sequences are SGHDT and YYEEEE. CDR3 protein: CASSLSQRYYGYTF. Here the CDR3 DNA reads TGTGCCAGCAGCTTAAGTCAACGATACTATGGCTACACCTTC.

The chain couples TRBV9 to TRBJ1-2; 7 bases align to TRBD1. Trimming took 0 bases from V and 6 from J; bases not matched to a gene: 8. The CDR3 covers 15 residues. In germline, CDR1 is SGDLS, CDR2 YYNGEE. CDR3 protein: CASSVAMGQGDGYTF. The CDR3 DNA reads TGTGCCAGCAGCGTAGCTATGGGGCAGGGGGATGGCTACACCTTC.

V usage is TRBV5-1 and J usage is TRBJ2-1, with 11 bases identical to TRBD2. Germline trimming cut 1 base from V and 8 bases from J; bases unmatched to any gene: 5. CDR3 length: 15 amino acids. Germline V gives CDR1 SGHRS, CDR2 YFSETQ. This chain's CDR3 is CASSLTSGSRHEQFF. The DNA for the CDR3 is TGCGCCAGCAGCTTGACTAGCGGGAGTCGGCATGAGCAGTTCTTC.

CDR3 region: CASRQGVLGEQYF. DNA for the CDR3: TGTGCCAGCAGACAGGGTGTGTTGGGGGAGCAGTACTTC. This sequence joins TRBV2 and TRBJ2-7, with D possibly TRBD1 on 6 matching bases. Germline CDR1 reads SNHLY; CDR2 reads FYNNEI. Trimming cost V 6 bases and J 7 bases, with 16 bases left between them. This CDR3 is built from 13 residues.

The J gene is TRBJ2-3, the V gene TRBV11-3; 14 bases align to TRBD2. V was clipped by 3 bases and J by 6 bases; unmatched bases: 5. The CDR3 totals 16 residues. Germline V CDR1 and CDR2: SGHNT, YENEEA. In nucleotides, the CDR3 is TGTGCCAGCAGCTTCCGACTAGCGGGAGGGCCTGATACGCAGTATTTT. Translation gives CASSFRLAGGPDTQYF.

J is TRBJ2-2 and V is TRBV5-1; D call uncertain. Germline assignment: CDR1 SGHRS and CDR2 YFSETQ. The germline V and J ends were trimmed by 4 bases and 0 bases, with 25 bases remaining between them. There are 20 residues in the CDR3. The CDR3 nucleotides are TGCGCCAGCAGCCCTAGGATAGGCGTGGGTAGCCTCGCGAACACCGGGGAGCTGTTTTTT. This translates into CASSPRIGVGSLANTGELFF.

This clone appeared once. The rearrangement joins TRBV7-8 to TRBJ1-3, with a weak D call TRBD1 (6 bases). This CDR3 region has 16 residues. The germline V gene has CDR1 SGHVS and CDR2 FQNEAQ. V dropped 5 bases and J dropped 3 bases, with 17 bases sitting between them. CDR3 amino acids: CASSGRGRGDGNTIYF. DNA of the CDR3: TGTGCCAGCAGCGGCCGGGGCAGGGGTGATGGAAACACCATATATTTT. Full variable domain (remainder filled in from reference TRBV7-8 and TRBJ1-3): GAGVSQSPRYKVAKRGQDVALRCDPISGHVSLFWYQQALGQGPEFLTYFQNEAQLDKSGLPSDRFFAERPEGSVSTLKIQRTQQEDSAVYLCASSGRGRGDGNTIYFGEGSWLTVV.

The chain is built from TRBV30 and TRBJ2-7; TRBD2 agrees at 15 bases. V was clipped by 0 bases and J by 3 bases; unmatched bases: 9. Germline V gene data show CDR1 as GTSNPN and CDR2 as SVGIG (reference sequence). The CDR3 is 18 amino acids. The CDR3, as DNA: TGTGCCTGGAGTGTACGGACTAGCGGGGGGGCCATCAGCTACGAGCAGTACTTC. Its protein product is CAWSVRTSGGAISYEQYF.

The chain recombines TRBV7-2 with TRBJ2-1, with D perhaps given as TRBD1 or TRBD2 (5 bases each). Trimming pared 4 bases from V and 4 bases from J, leaving 11 bases between. This CDR3 is built from 14 residues. In germline, CDR1 is SGHTA, CDR2 FQGNSA. The CDR3 nucleotides are TGTGCCAGCAGCTCCGGGACCCTATACAATGAGCAGTTCTTC. Encoded protein: CASSSGTLYNEQFF.

The chain joins TRBV30 to TRBJ1-2; D is unclear. V was cut by 1 base and J by 4 bases, with 13 bases left in between. The CDR3 runs 14 residues. The germline V gene has CDR1 GTSNPN and CDR2 SVGIG (reference sequence). The CDR3 region is CAWSATIPSYGYTF. The CDR3 nucleotides read TGTGCCTGGAGTGCCACGATCCCCAGCTATGGCTACACCTTC.

J is TRBJ1-1 and V is TRBV7-2, with a tentative D call TRBD1 (5 bases). The CDR3 spans 14 residues. The V gene lost 2 bases and the J gene lost 5 bases, with 12 bases spanning the gap. Germline lookup yields CDR1 SGHTA and CDR2 FQGNSA. The CDR3: CASSLLSRETEAFF. CDR3 bases: TGTGCCAGCAGCTTATTGTCCAGGGAAACTGAAGCTTTCTTT. The complete variable domain, with remaining parts taken from reference TRBV7-2 and TRBJ1-1, reads GAGVSQSPSNKVTEKGKDVELRCDPISGHTALYWYRQSLGQGLEFLIYFQGNSAPDKSGLPSDRFSAERTGGSVSTLTIQRTQQEDSAVYLCASSLLSRETEAFFGQGTRLTVV.

This rearrangement joins TRBV10-3 to TRBJ1-5, with 11 positions matching TRBD1. CDR1 is ENHRY, CDR2 SYGVKD, per germline. The CDR3 covers 17 residues. J lost 1 base, V lost 0 bases, and 2 bases had no gene match. Here the CDR3 reads CAISESGQGASNQPQHF. The CDR3 DNA sequence: TGTGCCATCAGTGAGTCTGGACAGGGGGCAAGCAATCAGCCCCAGCATTTT.